This entry lists 5 T cell receptor beta chains sequenced from one sample in a study of naive and memory T cell subsets (dated by TCRdb to about 2017). Receptor amplification or capture employed UMI-ligation and nested PCR. Sequencing was performed on an Illumina MiSeq. An equimolar mix of two oligonucleotides covering both TRBC1 and TRBC2 was used as the beta constant-region primer. TCRdb trimmed public reads at Q25 via fastp, called clones via MiXCR and kept in-frame beta chains. Rows with one shared CDR3 protein collapse into an entry with the most common genes and DNA. The sample profile shows roughly 98,000 distinct CDR3 sequences; over 7% of them were found once. The ten largest clonotypes hold about 1.6% of the sample. Specimen: central memory CD4+ T cells from blood. What the cell subset or site label conveys for this sample: central memory, CD45RA- CD27+. The receptor set was obtained from a human donor in good health.

The chain joins TRBV20-1 to TRBJ1-5; TRBD1 might be the D (6 bases). This CDR3 is built from 13 residues. Germline CDR1 reads DFQATT; CDR2 reads SNEGSKA (reference sequence). Trimming took 6 bases from V and 4 from J, leaving 13 bases between them. CDR3 amino acids: CSAGGRGNQPQHF. CDR3 DNA: TGCAGTGCGGGAGGCAGGGGAAATCAGCCCCAGCATTTT.

This clonotype was counted many times. This chain joins TRBV24-1 and TRBJ2-1, with TRBD1 as a possible D gene (6 bases). V was trimmed by 5 bases and J by 0 bases, leaving 13 bases between them. The CDR3 loop spans 16 amino acids. The germline V gene encodes CDR1 KGHDR and CDR2 SFDVKD. This chain's CDR3 is CATSGEQGSSYNEQFF. CDR3 sequence (DNA): TGTGCCACCAGTGGGGAACAGGGATCCTCCTACAATGAGCAGTTCTTC.

The chain joins TRBV20-1 to TRBJ2-4; 9 bases map to TRBD2. In germline, CDR1 is DFQATT, CDR2 SNEGSKA (reference sequence). The CDR3 runs 16 residues. J was trimmed by 0 bases and V by 6 bases; bases with no gene match: 9. CDR3: CSAGRSGSKAKNIQYF. DNA for the CDR3: TGCAGTGCGGGGCGTAGCGGGAGTAAAGCCAAAAACATTCAGTACTTC.

This clonotype was detected ten times or more. This chain links TRBV12-3 or TRBV12-4 with TRBJ2-7, with 7 bases aligning to TRBD2. V shed 0 bases and J 5 bases; nucleotides not matched to a gene: 7. The CDR3 has 15 amino acids. The CDR3 nucleotides are TGTGCCAGCAGTTTAGCGCAGCGGGGCCTCCACGAGCAGTACTTC. Amino acids: CASSLAQRGLHEQYF.

The sample holds a few counts of this clonotype. The V gene is TRBV14, the J gene TRBJ1-1, with a possible D match to TRBD1 (5 bases). V was shortened by 5 bases and J by 0 bases, with 7 bases between the two germline ends. The V gene's germline CDR1 is SGHDN and CDR2 FVKESK. The CDR3 is 13 residues long. CDR3 in amino acids: CASSWGLNTEAFF. CDR3 DNA: TGTGCCAGCAGCTGGGGCCTGAACACTGAAGCTTTCTTT.